One T cell receptor (beta chain) is described in this entry. Its antigen is unidentified. Method: immunoSEQ multiplex PCR; TCRdb's copy keeps in-frame clones and lacks some. The sample records 95,000 to 150,000 clones, more than 65% being singletons. This entry belongs to a study of T cell responses to AZD1222 COVID-19 vaccine. Study conclusions and caveats: Donors were mostly white British, more females; clonal diversity possibly underestimated.

The germline V gene has CDR1 SGDLS and CDR2 YYNGEE. Trimming cost V 3 bases and J 6 bases; bases outside gene matches: 6. The CDR3 covers 15 residues. The receptor was isolated from an adult who received the AZD1222 COVID-19 vaccine. The chain recombines TRBV9 with TRBJ1-4; 9 positions match TRBD1. Material: peripheral blood, obtained 28 days after the second AZD1222 dose. The CDR3 sequence: CASSEGQGLDEKLFF. CDR3 bases: TGTGCCAGCAGCGAAGGACAGGGGTTGGATGAAAAACTGTTTTTT.